This T cell receptor (beta chain) was retrieved from a study of CD8+CD57+ T cells in acquired aplastic anemia. The overall study: Sorted CD4+ plus CD8+ cells gave DNA averaging around 3.2 ug. General observations from the study: Simpson's diversity of CD8+ cells was not significantly different in patients compared with controls. Patients had approximately 30 CD8+ CDR3 sequences in common with controls (the shared set).

TCR beta VDJ and CDR3 profiling used genomic DNA as template. TCRdb recomputed calls from the reads with MiXCR, one row per CDR3 protein. The top ten hold 8.5% to 10% of the sample, which has 200,000 or so distinct CDR3 sequences, 48% seen once. V was trimmed by 4 bases and J by 1 base, leaving 7 bases between them. CDR3 size: 13 residues. Looked up from germline, CDR1 is MNHNS and CDR2 is SASEGT. Patients selected for sequencing had displayed CD8+CD57+ cell expansion by flow cytometry. All participating patients were living with severe acquired aplastic anemia. This clonotype was observed a single time. The antigen is not known.

The rearrangement joins TRBV6-1 to TRBJ1-2; weak D call: TRBD1 (5 bases). The clonotype was recovered from a human donor with aplastic anemia. The sample taken for sequencing was sorted CD4+, CD8+, or CD8+CD57+ T cells (not recorded which) from PBMCs. The CDR3 here is CASSVTVNYGYTF. CDR3 DNA sequence: TGTGCCAGCAGTGTGACAGTTAACTATGGCTACACCTTC.